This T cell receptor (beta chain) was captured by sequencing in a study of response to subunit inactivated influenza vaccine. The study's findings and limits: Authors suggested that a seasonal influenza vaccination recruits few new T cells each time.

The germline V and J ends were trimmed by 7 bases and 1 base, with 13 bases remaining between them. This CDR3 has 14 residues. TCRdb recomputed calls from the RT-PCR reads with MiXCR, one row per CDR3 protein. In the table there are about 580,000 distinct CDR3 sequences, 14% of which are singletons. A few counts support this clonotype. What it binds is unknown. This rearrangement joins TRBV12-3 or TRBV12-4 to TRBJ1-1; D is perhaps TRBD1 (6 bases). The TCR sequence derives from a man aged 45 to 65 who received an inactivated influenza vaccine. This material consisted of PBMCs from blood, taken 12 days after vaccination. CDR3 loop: CASTAGTRNTEAFF. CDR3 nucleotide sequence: TGTGCCAGCACCGCCGGGACAAGGAACACTGAAGCTTTCTTT.